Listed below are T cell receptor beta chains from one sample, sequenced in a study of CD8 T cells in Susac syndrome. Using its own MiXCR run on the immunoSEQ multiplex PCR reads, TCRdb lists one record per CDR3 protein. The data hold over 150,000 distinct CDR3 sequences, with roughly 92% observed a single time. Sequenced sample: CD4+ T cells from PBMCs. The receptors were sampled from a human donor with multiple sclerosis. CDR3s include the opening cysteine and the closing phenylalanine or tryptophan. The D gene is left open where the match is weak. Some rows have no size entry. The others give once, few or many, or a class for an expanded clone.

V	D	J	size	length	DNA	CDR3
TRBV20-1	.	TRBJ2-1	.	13	TGCAGTGCGGCGCAGTTAGGTTACAATGAGCAGTTCTTC	CSAAQLGYNEQFF
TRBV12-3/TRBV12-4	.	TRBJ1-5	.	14	TGTGCCAGCAGCCAAGGGACGAAGGTCCGGCCCCAGCATTTT	CASSQGTKVRPQHF
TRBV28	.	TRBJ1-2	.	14	TGTGCCAGCAGTTTTTCAGGGGTGAACTATGGCTACACCTTC	CASSFSGVNYGYTF
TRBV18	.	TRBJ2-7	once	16	TGTGCCAGCTCACCACGGAGCGAACCCTCGAGGGACGAGCAGTACTTC	CASSPRSEPSRDEQYF
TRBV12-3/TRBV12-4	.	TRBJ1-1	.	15	TGTGCCAGCAGCCTGAGCAGGGGTATGAACACTGAAGCTTTCTTT	CASSLSRGMNTEAFF
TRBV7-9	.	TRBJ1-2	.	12	TGTGCCAGCAGCCGCCGTCGGGGAGGCTACACCTTC	CASSRRRGGYTF
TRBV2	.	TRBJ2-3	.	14	TGTGCCAGCACGGTGGTAGGCCTCACAGATACGCAGTATTTT	CASTVVGLTDTQYF
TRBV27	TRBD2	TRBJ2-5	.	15	TGTGCCAGCAGTTCCCCCGCGGGGGGGAAAGAGACCCAGTACTTC	CASSSPAGGKETQYF
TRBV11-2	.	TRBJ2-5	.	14	TGTGCCAGCAGCCATCCCAGGGGTCCCAAGACCCAGTACTTC	CASSHPRGPKTQYF
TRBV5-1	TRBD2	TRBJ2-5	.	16	TGCGCCAGCAGCCCGACTAGCGGGAGCGGGGGAGAGACCCAGTACTTC	CASSPTSGSGGETQYF
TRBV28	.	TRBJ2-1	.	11	TGTGCCAGCAGGCAAAACAATGAGCAGTTCTTC	CASRQNNEQFF
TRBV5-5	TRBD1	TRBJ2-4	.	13	TGTGCCAGCAGCTCAGACAGGGGAAACATTCAGTACTTC	CASSSDRGNIQYF
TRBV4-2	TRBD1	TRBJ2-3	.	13	TGTGCCAGCAGCCCACAGGGGGCGGATACGCAGTATTTT	CASSPQGADTQYF
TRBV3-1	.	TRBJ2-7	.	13	TGTGCCAGCAGCCAAGAACATTCCTACGAGCAGTACTTC	CASSQEHSYEQYF
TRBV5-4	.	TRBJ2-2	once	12	TGTGCCAGCAGCTTCGACACCGGGGAGCTGTTTTTT	CASSFDTGELFF
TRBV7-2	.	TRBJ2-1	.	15	TGTGCCAGCAGCCGAGAGGCACAGCTCTACAATGAGCAGTTCTTC	CASSREAQLYNEQFF
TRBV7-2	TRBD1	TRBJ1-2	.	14	TGTGCCAGCAGCCGAAGACAGGGGGCGTATGGCTACACCTTC	CASSRRQGAYGYTF
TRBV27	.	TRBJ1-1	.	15	TGTGCCAGCAGGGCGATAGACAGGTTGAACACTGAAGCTTTCTTT	CASRAIDRLNTEAFF
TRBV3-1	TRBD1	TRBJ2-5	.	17	TGTGCCAGCAGCCAAACCGGGACAGGGCAGAACCAAGAGACCCAGTACTTC	CASSQTGTGQNQETQYF
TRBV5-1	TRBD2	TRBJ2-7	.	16	TGCGCCAGCAGCCCCGGGGGGGGCATACACACCTACGAGCAGTACTTC	CASSPGGGIHTYEQYF
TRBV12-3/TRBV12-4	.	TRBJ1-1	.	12	TGTGCCAGCAGTTTTGAGGAGTCTGAAGCTTTCTTT	CASSFEESEAFF
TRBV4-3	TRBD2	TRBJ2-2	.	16	TGCGCCAGCAGCCAAGCGGGAGGGTCGAACACCGGGGAGCTGTTTTTT	CASSQAGGSNTGELFF